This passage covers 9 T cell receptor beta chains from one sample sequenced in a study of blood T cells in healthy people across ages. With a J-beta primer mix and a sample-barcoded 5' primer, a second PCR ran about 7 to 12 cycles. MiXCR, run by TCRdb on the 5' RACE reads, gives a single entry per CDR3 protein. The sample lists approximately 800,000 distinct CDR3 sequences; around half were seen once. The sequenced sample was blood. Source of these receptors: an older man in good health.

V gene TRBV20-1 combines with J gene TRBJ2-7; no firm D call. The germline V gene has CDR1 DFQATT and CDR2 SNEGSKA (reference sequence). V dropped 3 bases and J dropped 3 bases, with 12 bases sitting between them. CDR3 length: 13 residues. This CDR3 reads CSASPRVLYEQYF. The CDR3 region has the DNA TGCAGTGCTAGTCCCCGGGTACTCTACGAGCAGTACTTC.

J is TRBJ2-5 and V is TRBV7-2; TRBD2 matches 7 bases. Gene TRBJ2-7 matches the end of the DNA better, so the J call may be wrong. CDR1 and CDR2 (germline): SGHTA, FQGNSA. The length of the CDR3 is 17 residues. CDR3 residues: CASSPPLMRGNSHEQYF. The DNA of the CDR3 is TGTGCCAGCAGCCCACCCCTGATGCGGGGGAATTCCCACGAGCAGTACTTC.

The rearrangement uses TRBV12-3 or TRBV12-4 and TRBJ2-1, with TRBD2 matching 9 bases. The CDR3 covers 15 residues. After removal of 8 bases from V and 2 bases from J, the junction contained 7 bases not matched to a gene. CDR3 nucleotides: TGTGCCAGCTCCTGGGGCGGGAGGGCCTACAATGAGCAGTTCTTC. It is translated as CASSWGGRAYNEQFF.

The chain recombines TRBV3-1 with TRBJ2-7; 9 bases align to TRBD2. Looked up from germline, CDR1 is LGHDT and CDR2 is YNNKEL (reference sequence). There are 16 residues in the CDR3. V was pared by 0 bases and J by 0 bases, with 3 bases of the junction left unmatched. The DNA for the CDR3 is TGTGCCAGCAGCCAAGATCTAGCGGGACGCTCCTACGAGCAGTACTTC. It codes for CASSQDLAGRSYEQYF.

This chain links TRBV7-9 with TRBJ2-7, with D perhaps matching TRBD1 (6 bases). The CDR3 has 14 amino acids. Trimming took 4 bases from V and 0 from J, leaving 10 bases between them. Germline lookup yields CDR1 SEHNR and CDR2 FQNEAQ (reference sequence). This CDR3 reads CASSWGQSSYEQYF. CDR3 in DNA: TGTGCCAGCAGCTGGGGACAATCCTCCTACGAGCAGTACTTC. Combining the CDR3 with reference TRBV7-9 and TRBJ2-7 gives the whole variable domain DTGVSQNPRHKITKRGQNVTFRCDPISEHNRLYWYRQTLGQGPEFLTYFQNEAQLEKSRLLSDRFSAERPKGSFSTLEIQRTEQGDSAMYLCASSWGQSSYEQYFGPGTRLTVT.

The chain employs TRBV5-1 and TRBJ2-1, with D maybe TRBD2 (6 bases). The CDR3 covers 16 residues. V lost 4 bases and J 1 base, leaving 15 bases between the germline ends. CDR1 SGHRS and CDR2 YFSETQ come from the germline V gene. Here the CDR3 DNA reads TGCGCCAGCAGCCTAAGACCTAGCGAGTCCTACAATGAGCAGTTCTTC. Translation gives CASSLRPSESYNEQFF.

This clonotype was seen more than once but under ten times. The CDR3 region has the DNA TGTGCCATCAGTGACGGGACCAATACCTACGAGCAGTACTTC. This translates into CAISDGTNTYEQYF. V gene TRBV10-3 combines with J gene TRBJ2-4; the D gene could be TRBD1 or TRBD2 (5 bases each). The J call may be faulty, since TRBJ2-7 better matches the DNA end. The CDR3 length is 14 residues. Germline-derived CDR1 and CDR2 are ENHRY and SYGVKD.

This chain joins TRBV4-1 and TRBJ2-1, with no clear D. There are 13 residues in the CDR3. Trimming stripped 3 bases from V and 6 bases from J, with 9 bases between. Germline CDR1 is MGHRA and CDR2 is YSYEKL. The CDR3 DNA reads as TGCGCCAGCAGCCAGGTCCTCCGCAATGAGCAGTTCTTC. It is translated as CASSQVLRNEQFF.

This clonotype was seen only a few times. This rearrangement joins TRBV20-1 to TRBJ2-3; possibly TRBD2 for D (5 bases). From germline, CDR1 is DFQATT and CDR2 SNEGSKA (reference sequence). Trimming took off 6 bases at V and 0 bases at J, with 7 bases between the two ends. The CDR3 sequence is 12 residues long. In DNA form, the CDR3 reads TGCAGTGCGGAGGAAAGCACAGATACGCAGTATTTT. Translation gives CSAEESTDTQYF.